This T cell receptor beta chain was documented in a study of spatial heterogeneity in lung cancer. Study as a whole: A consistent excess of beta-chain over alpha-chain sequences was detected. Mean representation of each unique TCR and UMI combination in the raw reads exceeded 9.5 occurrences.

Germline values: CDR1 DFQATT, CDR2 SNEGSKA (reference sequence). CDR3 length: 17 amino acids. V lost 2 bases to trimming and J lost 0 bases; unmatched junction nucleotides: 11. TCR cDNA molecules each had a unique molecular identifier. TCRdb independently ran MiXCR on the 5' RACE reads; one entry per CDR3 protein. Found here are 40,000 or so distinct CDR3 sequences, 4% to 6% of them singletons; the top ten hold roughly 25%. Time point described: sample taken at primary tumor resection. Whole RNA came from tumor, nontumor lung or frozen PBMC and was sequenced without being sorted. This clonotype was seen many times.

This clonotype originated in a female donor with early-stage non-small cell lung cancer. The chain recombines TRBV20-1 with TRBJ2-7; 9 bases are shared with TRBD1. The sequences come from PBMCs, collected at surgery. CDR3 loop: CSARRSLGTGSSYEQYF. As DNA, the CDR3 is TGCAGTGCTAGACGATCACTCGGGACAGGGAGCTCCTACGAGCAGTACTTC.